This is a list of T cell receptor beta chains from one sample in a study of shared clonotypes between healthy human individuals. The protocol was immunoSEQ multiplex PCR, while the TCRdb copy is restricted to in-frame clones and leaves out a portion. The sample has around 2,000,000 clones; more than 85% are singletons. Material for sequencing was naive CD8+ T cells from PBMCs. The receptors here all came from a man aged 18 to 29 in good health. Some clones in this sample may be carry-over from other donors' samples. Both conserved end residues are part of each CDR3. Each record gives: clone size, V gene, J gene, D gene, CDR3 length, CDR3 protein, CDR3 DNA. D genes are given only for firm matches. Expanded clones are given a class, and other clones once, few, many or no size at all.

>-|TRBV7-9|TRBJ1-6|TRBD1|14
CASSDTGDNSPLHF
TGTGCCAGCAGCGACACAGGGGATAATTCACCCCTCCACTTT
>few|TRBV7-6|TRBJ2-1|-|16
CASSHSGGPSYNEQFF
TGTGCCAGCAGCCACAGTGGGGGGCCCTCCTACAATGAGCAGTTCTTC
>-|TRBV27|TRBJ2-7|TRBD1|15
CASSVGQINSYEQYF
TGTGCCAGCAGTGTGGGACAGATTAACTCCTACGAGCAGTACTTC
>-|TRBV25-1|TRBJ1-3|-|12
CASSQGGNTIYF
TGTGCCAGCAGCCAGGGAGGAAACACCATATATTTT
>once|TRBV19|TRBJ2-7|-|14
CATEAGTAGYEQYF
TGTGCCACTGAAGCCGGGACCGCTGGCTACGAGCAGTACTTC
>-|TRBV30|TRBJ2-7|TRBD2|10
CAGGGYEQYF
TGTGCCGGCGGGGGATACGAGCAGTACTTC
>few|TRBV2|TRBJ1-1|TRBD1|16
CASSVLPGQGETEAFF
TGTGCCAGCAGTGTCCTGCCGGGACAGGGGGAGACTGAAGCTTTCTTT
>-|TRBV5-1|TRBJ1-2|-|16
CASSPELKGHNYGYTF
TGCGCCAGCAGCCCGGAGCTTAAGGGGCACAACTATGGCTACACCTTC
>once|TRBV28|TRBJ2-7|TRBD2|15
CASSLSIAGGDEQYF
TGTGCCAGCAGTTTATCTATAGCGGGAGGGGACGAGCAGTACTTC
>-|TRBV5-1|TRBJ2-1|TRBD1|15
CASRLRDRAVNEQFF
TGCGCCAGCAGGCTCCGGGACAGGGCCGTGAATGAGCAGTTCTTC
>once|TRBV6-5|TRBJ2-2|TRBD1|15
CASSYLGQGAGELFF
TGTGCCAGCAGTTACCTGGGACAGGGGGCCGGGGAGCTGTTTTTT
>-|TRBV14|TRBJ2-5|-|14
CASSQGLRGETQYF
TGTGCCAGCAGCCAGGGACTGCGTGGGGAGACCCAGTACTTC
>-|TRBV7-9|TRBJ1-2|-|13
CASSLDRAYGYTF
TGTGCCAGCAGCTTAGACAGGGCTTATGGCTACACCTTC
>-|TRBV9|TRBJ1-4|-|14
CASSPGTPNEKLFF
TGTGCCAGCAGCCCCGGGACGCCGAATGAAAAACTGTTTTTT
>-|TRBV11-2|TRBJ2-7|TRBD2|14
CASSWGDYAYEQYF
TGTGCCAGCAGCTGGGGGGACTATGCCTACGAGCAGTACTTC
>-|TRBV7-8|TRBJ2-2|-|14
CASSFHGGGGELFF
TGTGCCAGCAGCTTCCATGGGGGCGGCGGGGAGCTGTTTTTT
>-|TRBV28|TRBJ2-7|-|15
CASAPREYGLYEQYF
TGTGCCAGCGCCCCTCGGGAGTATGGTCTCTACGAGCAGTACTTC
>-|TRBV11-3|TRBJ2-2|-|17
CASSPYPGSIYTGELFF
TGTGCCAGCAGCCCCTATCCGGGCAGCATATACACCGGGGAGCTGTTTTTT
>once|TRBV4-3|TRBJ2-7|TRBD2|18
CASSQDVVYASGLYEQYF
TGCGCCAGCAGCCAAGACGTTGTTTACGCTAGCGGGCTCTACGAGCAGTACTTC
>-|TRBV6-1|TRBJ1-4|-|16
CASSERTRAINEKLFF
TGTGCCAGCAGTGAGCGGACCAGGGCCATTAATGAAAAACTGTTTTTT
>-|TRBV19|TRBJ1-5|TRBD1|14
CATNGTERNQPQHF
TGTGCCACAAACGGGACAGAACGCAATCAGCCCCAGCATTTT
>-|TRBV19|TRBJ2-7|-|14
CASSRGESLYEQYF
TGTGCCAGTAGTCGTGGAGAATCTCTGTACGAGCAGTACTTC
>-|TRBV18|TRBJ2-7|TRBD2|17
CASSPATLAGSLYEQYF
TGTGCCAGCTCACCCGCGACACTAGCGGGATCCCTCTACGAGCAGTACTTC
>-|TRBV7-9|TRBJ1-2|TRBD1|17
CASSLGLSGGFEDGYTF
TGTGCCAGCAGCTTAGGTCTGTCAGGGGGCTTTGAAGATGGCTACACCTTC
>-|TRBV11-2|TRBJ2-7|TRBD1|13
CASSSGQGYEQYF
TGTGCCAGCAGCTCCGGACAGGGGTACGAGCAGTACTTC
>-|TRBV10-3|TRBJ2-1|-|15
CAISELAASYNEQFF
TGTGCCATCAGTGAGTTGGCGGCGTCCTACAATGAGCAGTTCTTC
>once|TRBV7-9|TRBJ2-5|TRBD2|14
CASSIRLAGETQYF
TGTGCCAGCAGCATCCGGCTAGCGGGAGAGACCCAGTACTTC
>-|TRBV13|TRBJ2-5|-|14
CASTEAGDQETQYF
TGTGCCAGCACCGAGGCAGGGGACCAAGAGACCCAGTACTTC
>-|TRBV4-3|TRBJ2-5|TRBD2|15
CASSQTTGGQETQYF
TGCGCCAGCAGCCAAACTACCGGGGGGCAAGAGACCCAGTACTTC
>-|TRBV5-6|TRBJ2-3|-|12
CASSVLRDTQYF
TGTGCCAGCAGCGTTCTCAGGGATACGCAGTATTTT
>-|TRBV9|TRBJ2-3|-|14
CASSVGKTTDTQYF
TGTGCCAGCAGCGTAGGGAAAACCACAGATACGCAGTATTTT
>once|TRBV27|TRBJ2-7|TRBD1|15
CASRTGQGRAYEQYF
TGTGCCAGCAGAACCGGACAGGGGCGCGCCTACGAGCAGTACTTC
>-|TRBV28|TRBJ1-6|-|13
CASRQLRNSPLHF
TGTGCCAGCAGACAGCTTCGTAATTCACCCCTCCACTTT
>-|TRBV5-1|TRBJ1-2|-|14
CASSSNGPGDGYTF
TGCGCCAGCAGCTCCAACGGACCAGGTGATGGCTACACCTTC
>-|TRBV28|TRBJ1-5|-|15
CASSPLDWDNQPQHF
TGTGCCAGCAGTCCCTTAGACTGGGACAATCAGCCCCAGCATTTT
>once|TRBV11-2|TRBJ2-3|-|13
CASSGGFPDTQYF
TGTGCCAGCTCGGGGGGCTTCCCAGATACGCAGTATTTT
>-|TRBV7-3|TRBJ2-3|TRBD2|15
CASSLIAGAPDTQYF
TGTGCCAGCAGCTTAATCGCGGGAGCCCCAGATACGCAGTATTTT
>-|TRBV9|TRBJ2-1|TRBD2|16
CASSGAGGTGYNEQFF
TGTGCCAGCAGCGGGGCGGGAGGGACCGGGTACAATGAGCAGTTCTTC
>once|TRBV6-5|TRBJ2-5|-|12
CASSSGEETQYF
TGTGCCAGCAGTTCTGGGGAAGAGACCCAGTACTTC
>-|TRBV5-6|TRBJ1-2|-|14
CASSLGQGINGYTF
TGTGCCAGCAGCTTGGGGCAGGGGATAAATGGCTACACCTTC
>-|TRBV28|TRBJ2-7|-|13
CASSPPRVSEQYF
TGTGCCAGCAGTCCGCCCCGGGTATCCGAGCAGTACTTC
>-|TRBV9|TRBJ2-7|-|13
CASSVTAGYEQYF
TGTGCCAGCAGCGTGACGGCAGGTTACGAGCAGTACTTC
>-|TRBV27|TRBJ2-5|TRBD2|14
CASSSVRGGETQYF
TGTGCCAGCAGTTCCGTCCGGGGGGGGGAGACCCAGTACTTC
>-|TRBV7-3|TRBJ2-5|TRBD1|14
CASSATGGAETQYF
TGTGCCAGCAGCGCTACAGGGGGCGCAGAGACCCAGTACTTC
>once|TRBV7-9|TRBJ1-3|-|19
CASNPPVGQQGRSGNTIYF
TGTGCCAGCAACCCCCCTGTGGGGCAGCAGGGGCGGTCTGGAAACACCATATATTTT
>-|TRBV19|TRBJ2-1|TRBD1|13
CASSIGTGNEQFF
TGTGCCAGTAGTATCGGGACAGGGAATGAGCAGTTCTTC